The 27 T cell receptor beta chains listed next were all sequenced from one sample in a study of blood T cell repertoires in COVID-19. Data came from immunoSEQ multiplex PCR; TCRdb stores just in-frame clones and leaves some out. The profile covers hundreds of thousands of clones, with roughly 84% appearing a single time and roughly 1% taken by the ten largest. Sequences were obtained from PBMCs or T cells enriched from blood (not recorded which). The receptors were gathered from a woman aged 25 to 39 who had recovered from COVID-19.

The chain couples TRBV19 to TRBJ2-5; the D gene is possibly TRBD1 (6 bases). The CDR3 spans 13 residues. Per the germline V gene, CDR1 is LNHDA and CDR2 is SQIVND (reference sequence). Trimming stripped 7 bases from V and 3 bases from J, with 12 bases between. The CDR3 reads CASMRAGEETQYF. The CDR3 DNA follows: TGTGCCAGTATGCGGGCAGGGGAAGAGACCCAGTACTTC.

This clone was recorded a few times. Other DNA sequences in the sample encode the same CDR3. This chain links TRBV7-2 with TRBJ2-2; 7 bases are a match to TRBD1. Germline V gives CDR1 SGHTA, CDR2 FQGNSA. The CDR3 is 15 amino acids. V was pared by 4 bases and J by 0 bases, with 2 bases of the junction left unmatched. The CDR3 DNA is TGTGCCAGCAGCTCGACAGGGTCGAACACCGGGGAGCTGTTTTTT. Its protein product is CASSSTGSNTGELFF. Filled out from reference TRBV7-2 and TRBJ2-2, the complete variable domain reads GAGVSQSPSNKVTEKGKDVELRCDPISGHTALYWYRQSLGQGLEFLIYFQGNSAPDKSGLPSDRFSAERTGGSVSTLTIQRTQQEDSAVYLCASSSTGSNTGELFFGEGSRLTVL.

In the case of this clone: The junction differs from germline at one of its ends, possibly a read error. The genes are TRBV27 and TRBJ1-6, with D unclear. Per germline, CDR1 MNHEY and CDR2 SMNVEV (reference sequence). CDR3 length: 16 amino acids. CDR3 loop: CASRLSDAGSGSPLHF. As DNA, the CDR3 is TGTGCCAGCAGATTATCGGACGCCGGGAGTGGGTCACCCCTCCACTTT.

V gene TRBV4-3 combines with J gene TRBJ1-2; tentative D call: TRBD1 (6 bases). V lost 1 base and J 2 bases, leaving 14 bases between the germline ends. CDR3 length equals 16 residues. Germline values: CDR1 LGHNA, CDR2 YSLEER. CDR3 region: CASSQALRDTNYGYTF. The CDR3 DNA is TGCGCCAGCAGCCAAGCTCTCAGGGACACAAACTATGGCTACACCTTC.

CDR3 loop: CASSEDFDRGGYTF. CDR3 DNA: TGCGCCAGCAGTGAAGATTTTGACAGGGGTGGCTACACCTTC. V usage is TRBV10-1 and J usage is TRBJ1-2, with 8 bases matching TRBD1. Trimming cost V 3 bases and J 7 bases; bases outside gene matches: 7. CDR3 length: 14 residues. The V gene's germline CDR1 is WNHNN and CDR2 SYGVQD (reference sequence).

This chain connects TRBV7-2 to TRBJ2-1, with 13 bases aligning to TRBD2. The germline CDR1 and CDR2 sequences are SGHTA and FQGNSA. Unmatched junction bases numbered 2, after V lost 1 base and J lost 5 bases. The CDR3 runs to 16 residues. The CDR3 DNA is TGTGCCAGCAGCTTAGGGGGACTAGCGGGGAACAATGAGCAGTTCTTC. This sequence encodes CASSLGGLAGNNEQFF.

This clone was detected only a few times. The chain couples TRBV4-3 to TRBJ1-6; a weak D match, TRBD1 (6 bases). The V and J ends lost 3 bases and 2 bases respectively, with 11 bases between them. The germline gives CDR1 LGHNA, CDR2 YSLEER. CDR3 length: 16 amino acids. The chain's CDR3 is CASSQKDRTYNSPLHF. For the CDR3, the DNA is TGCGCCAGCAGCCAGAAAGACAGGACCTATAATTCACCCCTCCACTTT.

The chain employs TRBV21-1 and TRBJ2-5; the D call TRBD2 from the table was never checked on the DNA. TRBV21-1 is a documented pseudogene. The CDR3 loop spans 13 amino acids. The DNA of the CDR3 is TGTGCCAGCAGCCAATGGAGGGAGGAGACCCAGTACTTC. It codes for CASSQWREETQYF.

This clone was seen a handful of times. The rearrangement uses TRBV5-4 and TRBJ1-6, with D perhaps matching TRBD1 (5 bases). The CDR3 length is 16 residues. The V end was cut by 0 bases, the J end by 7 bases, with 14 bases between. Per germline, CDR1 SGHNT and CDR2 YYREEE (reference sequence). In DNA, the CDR3 is TGTGCCAGCAGCTTGGGGACATCCTTCATAAATTCACCCCTCCACTTT. As protein: CASSLGTSFINSPLHF.

This chain links TRBV2 with TRBJ1-2; TRBD1 matches 9 bases. This CDR3 contains 13 residues. V was clipped by 6 bases and J by 4 bases; unmatched bases: 3. In germline, CDR1 is SNHLY, CDR2 FYNNEI. In DNA, the CDR3 is TGTGCCAGCAGCGCGGACAGGGGCTATGGCTACACCTTC. Residues: CASSADRGYGYTF.

This clone was observed a single time. This specimen includes other DNA sequences encoding the same CDR3. The chain is built from TRBV5-1 and TRBJ2-3; 11 bases are a match to TRBD2. The CDR3 is 15 residues long. The junction had 4 bases not matched to a gene; V was cut back by 1 base and J by 6 bases. Germline CDR1 SGHRS, CDR2 YFSETQ. CDR3 nucleotide sequence: TGCGCCAGCAGCTTGACTAGCGGGGGAAGCGATACGCAGTATTTT. This gives the protein CASSLTSGGSDTQYF.

The chain carries TRBV14 and TRBJ1-6; possible D gene TRBD1, 5 bases. There are 15 residues in the CDR3. Trimming removed 4 bases at V and 16 bases at J, with 23 bases between. Germline loops: CDR1 SGHDN, CDR2 FVKESK. In DNA, the CDR3 is TGTGCCAGCAGCCCTCTGGGACTTACCGGGGTAGCTCTCCACTTT. The encoded protein is CASSPLGLTGVALHF.

This clone was detected only once. The chain uses TRBV15 and TRBJ1-4, with D possibly being TRBD1 (6 bases). The CDR3 sequence is 15 residues long. V was clipped by 0 bases and J by 7 bases, with 12 bases between them. Germline V lookup: CDR1 LNHNV, CDR2 YYDKDF (reference sequence). The CDR3 loop is CATSRDGQLSEKLFF. The DNA for the CDR3 is TGTGCCACCAGCAGAGATGGACAGTTGAGTGAAAAACTGTTTTTT.

J is TRBJ2-1 and V is TRBV28; 9 bases agree with TRBD1. Germline V gene data show CDR1 as MDHEN and CDR2 as SYDVKM. After removal of 10 bases from V and 6 bases from J, the junction contained 13 bases not matched to a gene. CDR3 length: 15 amino acids. DNA for the CDR3: TGTGCCACAATGGGGAGGGACAGGGTCCCCAATGAGCAGTTCTTC. Amino acid sequence: CATMGRDRVPNEQFF.

This chain connects TRBV3-1 (or the pseudogene TRBV3-2) to TRBJ1-2, with 12 bases matching TRBD1. The germline V gene encodes CDR1 LGHDT and CDR2 YNNKEL (reference sequence). This CDR3 is 17 amino acids long. V trimming: 4 bases; J trimming: 7 bases; junction bases outside the gene matches: 13. CDR3 sequence (DNA): TGTGCCAGCAGCCGGAGCCCCGGGACAGGGGGCGGAGGTGGCTACACCTTC. This sequence encodes CASSRSPGTGGGGGYTF.

This chain links TRBV5-1 with TRBJ1-1; a weak D match, TRBD1 (5 bases). This CDR3 spans 12 amino acids. V was pared by 2 bases and J by 10 bases, with 12 bases between. Germline-derived CDR1 and CDR2 are SGHRS and YFSETQ. The CDR3 sequence is CASSLSGKGAFF. CDR3 coding DNA: TGCGCCAGCAGCTTATCAGGGAAAGGAGCTTTCTTT.

The chain combines TRBV4-3 with TRBJ1-6, with D possibly TRBD1 on 5 matching bases. Germline V CDR1 and CDR2: LGHNA, YSLEER. Trimming pared 0 bases from V and 7 bases from J, leaving 13 bases between. This CDR3 has 16 amino acids. CDR3 in DNA: TGCGCCAGCAGCCAAGATGCCAGGGTGTGGAATTCACCCCTCCACTTT. It translates to CASSQDARVWNSPLHF.

This chain joins TRBV28 and TRBJ1-6, with D unclear. V shed 6 bases and J shed 8 bases, with 17 bases lying between them. Germline CDR1 is MDHEN and CDR2 is SYDVKM. The CDR3 extends over 15 amino acids. CDR3 amino acids: CASSPSGGRHSPLHF. CDR3 nucleotides: TGTGCCAGCAGCCCTTCGGGCGGGAGGCATTCACCCCTCCACTTT.

The J gene is TRBJ1-5, the V gene TRBV6-2 or TRBV6-3, with 9 nucleotides matching TRBD1. The CDR3 consists of 16 residues. In germline, CDR1 is MNHEY, CDR2 SVGEGT. V lost 2 bases to trimming and J lost 5 bases; unmatched junction nucleotides: 7. CDR3 residues: CASSYPTGGGDQPQHF. CDR3 bases: TGTGCCAGCAGTTACCCGACAGGGGGGGGAGATCAGCCCCAGCATTTT.

The CDR3 sequence is CASSEAAGSTDTQYF. DNA of the CDR3: TGTGCCAGCAGTGAGGCGGCAGGGAGCACAGATACGCAGTATTTT. This chain joins TRBV6-4 and TRBJ2-3; the D gene is possibly TRBD1 (5 bases). Per germline, CDR1 MRHNA and CDR2 SNTAGT. The CDR3 length is 15 residues. Trimming shortened V by 3 bases and J by 0 bases, and 10 bases separated the two germline ends.

V gene TRBV11-1 combines with J gene TRBJ1-4; no definite D call. From germline, CDR1 is SGHAT and CDR2 FQDESV (reference sequence). The CDR3 has 13 amino acids. The V and J ends lost 5 bases and 8 bases respectively, with 12 bases between them. The chain's CDR3 is CASSPALGEKLFF. Written as DNA, the CDR3 is TGTGCCAGCAGCCCAGCTCTAGGAGAAAAACTGTTTTTT.

V and J are TRBV28 and TRBJ2-1; 9 nucleotides match TRBD1. Germline CDR1 is MDHEN and CDR2 is SYDVKM. The trim removed 4 bases at V and 13 bases at J, leaving 8 bases unmatched. The CDR3 has 13 residues. CDR3 amino acids: CASSWVHRGQQFF. The DNA of the CDR3 is TGTGCCAGCAGTTGGGTCCACAGGGGGCAACAGTTCTTC.

This rearrangement joins TRBV27 to TRBJ2-3, with D perhaps matching TRBD1 (5 bases). Germline lookup yields CDR1 MNHEY and CDR2 SMNVEV (reference sequence). The CDR3 has 20 residues. The V end was cut by 3 bases, the J end by 2 bases, with 27 bases between. Here the CDR3 DNA reads TGTGCCAGCAGTTTGACTGGACCCAGGGCCCCGCTTTCCCTCACAGATACGCAGTATTTT. Amino acid sequence: CASSLTGPRAPLSLTDTQYF.

The V call is TRBV5-8, the J call TRBJ2-7, with 7 bases aligning to TRBD1. In germline, CDR1 is SGHTS, CDR2 YDEGEE. The J segment lost 4 bases and the V segment lost 4 bases, leaving 11 bases of the junction unmatched. The CDR3 extends over 15 amino acids. The CDR3 region is CASSPRQGRGYEQYF. CDR3 in DNA: TGTGCCAGCAGCCCGCGACAGGGTAGGGGGTACGAGCAGTACTTC.

The chain is built from TRBV6-1 and TRBJ1-2; 7 nucleotides align to TRBD1. Looked up from germline, CDR1 is MNHNS and CDR2 is SASEGT. The CDR3 runs 14 residues. With 3 bases clipped from V and 3 bases from J, the junction kept 4 bases outside the gene matches. The CDR3 protein is CASSETGTDYGYTF. The CDR3 DNA reads as TGTGCCAGCAGTGAGACCGGGACAGACTATGGCTACACCTTC.

The chain joins TRBV7-6 to TRBJ2-1; D gene unclear. Germline loops: CDR1 SGHVS, CDR2 FNYEAQ. Trimming left V 1 base short and J 8 bases short, with 9 bases between. The CDR3 sequence is 13 residues long. The chain's CDR3 is CASSLEEWDEQFF. DNA for the CDR3: TGTGCCAGCAGCTTAGAGGAGTGGGATGAGCAGTTCTTC.

This clone has only one observation. The chain links TRBV21-1 to TRBJ2-7; TRBD1 is the table's D call, not checked against the DNA. TRBV21-1 is an annotated pseudogene. The CDR3 totals 16 residues. This chain's CDR3 is CASSQWLGQGRSKQYF. DNA of the CDR3: TGTGCCAGCAGTCAATGGCTAGGACAGGGTCGATCGAAGCAGTACTTC.